These 14 T cell receptor beta chains were sequenced from one sample in a study of T cells after yellow fever vaccination. MiXCR, run by TCRdb on the 5' RACE reads, gives a single entry per CDR3 protein. Found here are under 700,000 distinct CDR3 sequences, around 16% of them singletons; the top ten hold 15% to 20%. The specimen was PBMCs, collected 5 days after the first yellow fever vaccination. Receptor source: a man between 18 and 29 years old who received the YFV17D yellow fever vaccine.

In its sample, this clonotype was seen once. The CDR3 sequence is CASSLDRGHTGELFF. The CDR3 DNA sequence: TGCGCCAGCAGCTTAGACAGGGGGCACACCGGGGAGCTGTTTTTT. The rearrangement joins TRBV5-1 to TRBJ2-2; 10 nucleotides match TRBD1. CDR1 and CDR2 from the germline V gene are SGHRS and YFSETQ. The CDR3 length is 15 residues. The V and J ends lost 2 bases and 3 bases, in that order; junction bases with no gene match: 1.

V is TRBV7-2 and J is TRBJ2-3, with no clear D. The germline V gene encodes CDR1 SGHTA and CDR2 FQGNSA. Trimming shortened V by 5 bases and J by 1 base, and 10 bases separated the two germline ends. The length of the CDR3 is 14 residues. The DNA for the CDR3 is TGTGCCAGCAGCGTAGTTAGCCGCACAGATACGCAGTATTTT. The encoded protein is CASSVVSRTDTQYF.

The V call is TRBV28, the J call TRBJ2-1; TRBD2 matches 9 bases. V shed 6 bases, J shed 3 bases, and the junction held 9 bases outside the gene matches. Germline values: CDR1 MDHEN, CDR2 SYDVKM. CDR3 length equals 16 residues. The CDR3 loop is CASSSLAGAFYNEQFF. The DNA of the CDR3 is TGTGCCAGCAGCTCTTTAGCGGGGGCCTTCTACAATGAGCAGTTCTTC.

There are a few counts of this clonotype. The chain recombines TRBV19 with TRBJ1-5; 7 nucleotides agree with TRBD1. The CDR3 extends over 12 amino acids. Germline V CDR1 and CDR2: LNHDA, SQIVND (reference sequence). After removal of 9 bases from V and 4 bases from J, the junction contained 3 bases not matched to a gene. The CDR3 region has the DNA TGTGCCAGCGGACAGGAGAATCAGCCCCAGCATTTT. Translated, it gives CASGQENQPQHF. Full variable domain (remainder filled in from reference TRBV19 and TRBJ1-5): DGGITQSPKYLFRKEGQNVTLSCEQNLNHDAMYWYRQDPGQGLRLIYYSQIVNDFQKGDIAEGYSVSREKKESFPLTVTSAQKNPTAFYLCASGQENQPQHFGDGTRLSIL.

The CDR3 nucleotides read TGCGCCAGCAGCTTGGACGGGGGGCCGGGTTTCGAGCAGTACTTC. Amino acid sequence: CASSLDGGPGFEQYF. V gene TRBV5-1 combines with J gene TRBJ2-7, with D possibly being TRBD2 (7 bases). Deletions cut 0 bases from V and 6 bases from J, with 16 bases between. The CDR3 runs to 15 residues. Germline lookup yields CDR1 SGHRS and CDR2 YFSETQ.

The chain has TRBV19 and TRBJ1-5; D remains ambiguous. The CDR3 runs to 14 residues. The ends were cut back, 7 bases at V and 4 bases at J, with 14 bases in the middle. In germline, CDR1 is LNHDA, CDR2 SQIVND (reference sequence). The CDR3 reads CASTPPNGNQPQHF. The CDR3, as DNA: TGTGCCAGTACGCCGCCGAATGGGAATCAGCCCCAGCATTTT.

The gene calls are TRBV12-3 or TRBV12-4 and TRBJ2-2, with 8 nucleotides matching TRBD1. The CDR3 contains 16 residues. Trimming at V came to 6 bases and at J to 7 bases, leaving 13 bases not matched to a gene. CDR3 sequence (DNA): TGTGCCAGCAGCCCGCCGGGAGACAGGGGAGACGGGGAGCTGTTTTTT. Translated, it gives CASSPPGDRGDGELFF.

The sample holds a few counts of this clonotype. The chain uses TRBV6-1 and TRBJ1-1; TRBD1 matches 8 bases. The germline V gene encodes CDR1 MNHNS and CDR2 SASEGT. The CDR3 consists of 15 residues. J was trimmed by 2 bases and V by 6 bases; bases with no gene match: 8. The CDR3 DNA is TGTGCCAGCAGAGCACAGGGGGTTTTTAACACTGAAGCTTTCTTT. This encodes CASRAQGVFNTEAFF.

This clonotype was counted only a few times. One junction end does not reproduce the germline sequence, and a read error may be involved. The chain links TRBV20-1 to TRBJ1-5; perhaps TRBD1 as D (6 bases). Germline CDR1 reads DFQATT; CDR2 reads SNEGSKA (reference sequence). The CDR3 extends over 13 amino acids. CDR3 nucleotides: TGCAGTGCTAGTTTACAGGGCAAACAGCCCCAGCATTTT. Its translation: CSASLQGKQPQHF.

The J gene is TRBJ1-6, the V gene TRBV5-8; weak D call: TRBD1 (6 bases). V lost 3 bases and J lost 6, with 13 bases in between. The CDR3 runs 15 residues. Looked up from germline, CDR1 is SGHTS and CDR2 is YDEGEE. CDR3 nucleotides: TGTGCCAGCAGCTCCTTCGGGGGCGGTAATTCACCCCTCCACTTT. Protein product: CASSSFGGGNSPLHF.

The chain couples TRBV2 to TRBJ2-1; a possible D gene is TRBD1 (6 bases). This CDR3 contains 16 residues. In germline, CDR1 is SNHLY, CDR2 FYNNEI. Between the trimmed V and J ends, which lost 8 bases and 2 bases, there was a span of 19 bases. CDR3 in amino acids: CASGGTGFITYNEQFF. CDR3 DNA sequence: TGTGCCAGCGGGGGCACAGGGTTTATCACCTACAATGAGCAGTTCTTC.

This clonotype has only a few counts. The J gene is TRBJ2-2, the V gene TRBV7-9, with TRBD2 matching 10 bases. CDR1 and CDR2 (germline): SEHNR, FQNEAQ (reference sequence). There are 15 residues in the CDR3. V shed 4 bases, J shed 4 bases, and the junction held 3 bases outside the gene matches. The CDR3 DNA reads TGTGCCAGCAGCTCTAGCGGGGGATCCACCGGGGAGCTGTTTTTT. Residues: CASSSSGGSTGELFF.

This clonotype has more than one count but fewer than ten. The V and J genes are TRBV7-6 and TRBJ2-7; no clear D gene. Germline assignment: CDR1 SGHVS and CDR2 FNYEAQ. Trimming took off 1 base at V and 3 bases at J, with 13 bases between the two ends. CDR3 length: 15 amino acids. The CDR3 protein is CASSLGVETGYEQYV. CDR3 nucleotides: TGTGCCAGCAGCTTAGGTGTAGAGACCGGCTACGAGCAGTACGTC.

This clonotype was seen just once. In nucleotides, the CDR3 is TGTGCCAGCAGCTTAGGATTGGGGGAGTTAGCAGATACGCAGTATTTT. Protein sequence: CASSLGLGELADTQYF. The gene calls are TRBV7-2 and TRBJ2-3; D is perhaps TRBD1 or TRBD2 (5 bases each). Trimming stripped 1 base from V and 4 bases from J, with 15 bases between. The germline V gene encodes CDR1 SGHTA and CDR2 FQGNSA. CDR3 length equals 16 residues.